The 30 T cell receptor beta chains below all came from one sample that was sequenced in a study of blood T cell repertoires in COVID-19. Clones were sequenced by immunoSEQ multiplex PCR, and TCRdb holds only the in-frame ones, with some missing. This sample yields fewer than 450,000 clones, of which around nine tenths are seen a single time; 6% to 8.5% belongs to the top ten. Source material: peripheral blood. The receptors originated from a woman in her 70s with COVID-19, enrolled during active disease.

The CDR3 nucleotides read TGTGCCAGCAGCTTAGGACGGGGAGCAGACGGAACAAATGAAAAACTGTTTTTT. It codes for CASSLGRGADGTNEKLFF. This chain connects TRBV7-2 to TRBJ1-4; D gene unclear. With 1 base removed from V and 5 bases from J, the gap between germline ends came to 20 bases. CDR1 and CDR2 from the germline V gene are SGHTA and FQGNSA. The CDR3 spans 18 residues. The full variable domain, in which reference TRBV7-2 and TRBJ1-4 provide the parts outside the CDR3, is GAGVSQSPSNKVTEKGKDVELRCDPISGHTALYWYRQSLGQGLEFLIYFQGNSAPDKSGLPSDRFSAERTGGSVSTLTIQRTQQEDSAVYLCASSLGRGADGTNEKLFFGSGTQLSVL.

V usage is TRBV6-1 and J usage is TRBJ2-7; TRBD2 matches 7 bases. The CDR3 contains 13 residues. Germline CDR1 is MNHNS and CDR2 is SASEGT. Losses at the gene ends were 2 bases for V and 3 bases for J; bases not matched to a gene: 1. The chain's CDR3 is CASSERDYYEQYF. The CDR3 DNA sequence: TGTGCCAGCAGTGAACGGGACTACTACGAGCAGTACTTC.

The genes are TRBV10-3 and TRBJ1-2, with 10 nucleotides matching TRBD1. The CDR3 has 14 residues. The V and J ends lost 0 bases and 8 bases, in that order; junction bases with no gene match: 3. Germline CDR1 reads ENHRY; CDR2 reads SYGVKD. This CDR3 reads CAISESTGGVGYTF. In DNA, the CDR3 is TGTGCCATCAGTGAGTCGACAGGGGGCGTCGGCTACACCTTC.

The chain links TRBV9 to TRBJ2-1; 7 positions match TRBD1. Unmatched junction bases numbered 7, after V lost 0 bases and J lost 7 bases. The CDR3 loop spans 15 amino acids. Germline V gene lookup returns CDR1 SGDLS and CDR2 YYNGEE. In DNA form, the CDR3 reads TGTGCCAGCAGCGTAGGGTCAGGGGGTAGGAATGAGCAGTTCTTC. This codes for CASSVGSGGRNEQFF.

The chain uses TRBV24-1 and TRBJ2-7; D not certain. The CDR3 has 13 amino acids. CDR1 and CDR2 (germline): KGHDR, SFDVKD. V lost 3 bases and J 0 bases, leaving 5 bases between the germline ends. This CDR3 is CATSDPNSYEQYF. The CDR3 coding sequence is TGTGCCACCAGTGATCCTAACTCCTACGAGCAGTACTTC.

A note on this clone: This sample also contains other DNA sequences that code for the same CDR3. The J gene is TRBJ2-7, the V gene TRBV6-6; tentatively, D is TRBD2 (5 bases). The CDR3 is 13 amino acids. Germline CDR1 is MNHNY and CDR2 is SVGAGI (reference sequence). V dropped 2 bases and J dropped 4 bases, with 9 bases sitting between them. The CDR3 nucleotides read TGTGCCAGCAGTTACCCCGGAGGTTACGAGCAGTACTTC. Its translation: CASSYPGGYEQYF.

V is TRBV6-2 or TRBV6-3 and J is TRBJ2-3, with 12 nucleotides matching TRBD2. This CDR3 has 18 amino acids. Germline CDR1 MNHEY, CDR2 SVGEGT. J lost 2 bases, V lost 2 bases, and 8 bases had no gene match. This CDR3 reads CASSYDLRLAGDTDTQYF. In DNA form, the CDR3 reads TGTGCCAGCAGTTACGACCTGCGACTAGCGGGGGACACAGATACGCAGTATTTT.

This chain connects TRBV3-1 (or the pseudogene TRBV3-2) to TRBJ1-1; D ambiguous. The CDR3 runs 14 residues. The ends were cut back, 1 base at V and 1 base at J, with 7 bases in the middle. Germline V CDR1 and CDR2: LGHDT, YNNKEL (reference sequence). The CDR3 is CASSQGYGNTEAFF. For the CDR3, the DNA is TGTGCCAGCAGCCAAGGATACGGGAACACTGAAGCTTTCTTT.

The chain combines TRBV5-1 with TRBJ1-1; TRBD1 agrees at 7 bases. V lost 0 bases to trimming and J lost 1 base; unmatched junction nucleotides: 3. Germline CDR1 SGHRS, CDR2 YFSETQ. There are 15 residues in the CDR3. CDR3 in amino acids: CASSLGDRENTEAFF. The CDR3 coding sequence is TGCGCCAGCAGCTTGGGTGACAGGGAGAACACTGAAGCTTTCTTT.

J is TRBJ2-2 and V is TRBV6-6, with D tentatively TRBD1 (6 bases). The CDR3 loop spans 16 amino acids. V was pared by 6 bases and J by 1 base, with 15 bases between. CDR1 is MNHNY, CDR2 SVGAGI, per germline (reference sequence). This chain's CDR3 is CASSLGYRVNTGELFF. CDR3 nucleotides: TGTGCCAGCAGCCTCGGGTACAGGGTGAACACCGGGGAGCTGTTTTTT.

V and J are TRBV5-1 and TRBJ1-6; D remains ambiguous. Germline values: CDR1 SGHRS, CDR2 YFSETQ. CDR3 length: 15 residues. V was pared by 0 bases and J by 5 bases, with 9 bases between. CDR3 region: CASSLAAENNSPLHF. The CDR3 DNA is TGCGCCAGCAGCTTGGCGGCGGAGAATAATTCACCCCTCCACTTT.

V and J are TRBV21-1 and TRBJ1-1; the table gives TRBD1 as D, unverified against the DNA. TRBV21-1 corresponds to a pseudogene. There are 16 residues in the CDR3. The CDR3 DNA reads TGTGCCAGCAGCAAATCCCCCCAGGGGGCCAACACTGAAGCTTTCTTT. Residues: CASSKSPQGANTEAFF.

The V call is TRBV19, the J call TRBJ1-6; D ambiguous. The CDR3 extends over 15 amino acids. Trimming took 0 bases from V and 13 from J, leaving 16 bases between them. The germline gives CDR1 LNHDA, CDR2 SQIVND (reference sequence). The chain's CDR3 is CASSIDPRTGSPLHF. The CDR3, as DNA: TGTGCCAGTAGTATAGATCCGCGGACGGGGAGCCCCCTCCACTTT.

The table lists this clone with a count of one. The chain couples TRBV24-1 to TRBJ1-2; 7 bases fit TRBD1. Germline CDR1 reads KGHDR; CDR2 reads SFDVKD. V lost 4 bases and J lost 4; bases outside the gene matches: 8. The CDR3 sequence is 15 residues long. The DNA for the CDR3 is TGTGCCACCAGTGACCCCGACAGGGTCGGCTATGGCTACACCTTC. It specifies CATSDPDRVGYGYTF.

The J gene is TRBJ2-3, the V gene TRBV5-1, with 7 positions matching TRBD1. V gave up 7 bases and J gave up 3 bases; unmatched junction bases: 5. Germline CDR1 is SGHRS and CDR2 is YFSETQ. This CDR3 contains 13 residues. CDR3 sequence reads: CASLEGATDTQYF. The DNA of the CDR3 is TGCGCCAGCTTAGAGGGGGCAACAGATACGCAGTATTTT.

The V call is TRBV28, the J call TRBJ1-1; 10 bases line up with TRBD1. The CDR3 is made up of 15 amino acids. V dropped 5 bases and J dropped 6; count of bases not matched to a gene: 9. Germline V CDR1 and CDR2: MDHEN, SYDVKM. CDR3 protein: CASSEVRQGAPEAFF. CDR3 bases: TGTGCCAGCAGTGAAGTTAGACAGGGGGCCCCTGAAGCTTTCTTT.

This chain links TRBV5-1 with TRBJ1-2; possible D gene TRBD1, 5 bases. This CDR3 is 15 amino acids long. With 0 bases removed from V and 4 bases from J, the gap between germline ends came to 13 bases. The germline CDR1 and CDR2 sequences are SGHRS and YFSETQ. DNA of the CDR3: TGCGCCAGCAGCTTGGCCTATGACAGCTCCTATGGCTACACCTTC. Its protein is CASSLAYDSSYGYTF.

The chain joins TRBV9 to TRBJ1-6; 9 nucleotides agree with TRBD1. CDR3 length equals 15 residues. J gave up 7 bases and V 3 bases, and 5 bases lay outside the gene matches. The germline V gene encodes CDR1 SGDLS and CDR2 YYNGEE. In DNA, the CDR3 is TGTGCCAGCAGCGCGGGGACAGGGATGAATTCACCCCTCCACTTT. Its translation is CASSAGTGMNSPLHF.

This chain links TRBV9 with TRBJ2-3, with TRBD2 as a possible D gene (5 bases). The CDR3 runs to 12 residues. CDR1 and CDR2 from the germline V gene are SGDLS and YYNGEE. Trimming stripped 10 bases from V and 2 bases from J, with 11 bases between. CDR3 loop: CASEGVTDTQYF. In DNA form, the CDR3 reads TGTGCCTCCGAGGGAGTCACAGATACGCAGTATTTT. Variable domain in full (rest from reference TRBV9 and TRBJ2-3): DSGVTQTPKHLITATGQRVTLRCSPRSGDLSVYWYQQSLDQGLQFLIQYYNGEERAKGNILERFSAQQFPDLHSELNLSSLELGDSALYFCASEGVTDTQYFGPGTRLTVL.

V usage is TRBV19 and J usage is TRBJ1-6; 7 nucleotides align to TRBD1. CDR1 and CDR2 (germline): LNHDA, SQIVND (reference sequence). The CDR3 length is 17 residues. V dropped 6 bases and J dropped 0; count of bases not matched to a gene: 8. The chain's CDR3 is CASSAGGPSSYNSPLHF. As DNA, the CDR3 is TGTGCCAGTAGCGCAGGGGGACCGAGCTCCTATAATTCACCCCTCCACTTT. The full variable domain, with the rest looked up from reference TRBV19 and TRBJ1-6, is DGGITQSPKYLFRKEGQNVTLSCEQNLNHDAMYWYRQDPGQGLRLIYYSQIVNDFQKGDIAEGYSVSREKKESFPLTVTSAQKNPTAFYLCASSAGGPSSYNSPLHFGNGTRLTVT.

This chain joins TRBV18 and TRBJ1-1, with D perhaps TRBD1 (5 bases). The CDR3 spans 18 residues. From germline, CDR1 is KGHSH and CDR2 LQKENI. V was trimmed by 8 bases and J by 4 bases, leaving 29 bases between them. The CDR3 here is CASTNTPDTGGEGTEAFF. The CDR3 region has the DNA TGTGCCAGCACCAATACACCTGATACCGGAGGGGAGGGCACTGAAGCTTTCTTT.

The chain employs TRBV6-6 and TRBJ1-2; 11 bases are a match to TRBD1. Germline trimming cut 6 bases from V and 4 bases from J; bases unmatched to any gene: 7. The CDR3 has 15 residues. Germline V gene lookup returns CDR1 MNHNY and CDR2 SVGAGI (reference sequence). CDR3 DNA: TGTGCCAGCAGCCTAGGACAGGGGGCGTCCTATGGCTACACCTTC. It translates to CASSLGQGASYGYTF.

The CDR3 is CASGLGAGGPNQPQHF. CDR3 in DNA: TGTGCTAGTGGTTTGGGGGCAGGGGGGCCCAATCAGCCCCAGCATTTT. The chain uses TRBV12-5 and TRBJ1-5; 7 nucleotides align to TRBD1. This CDR3 region has 16 residues. Trimming cost V 1 base and J 3 bases; bases outside gene matches: 6. From germline, CDR1 is LGHNT and CDR2 FRNRAP.

The DNA for the CDR3 is TGTGCCAGCAGTTTGAAGACAGATCAGCCCCAGCATTTT. It specifies CASSLKTDQPQHF. The rearrangement joins TRBV27 to TRBJ1-5; the D gene is possibly TRBD1 (5 bases). The CDR3 covers 13 residues. Germline values: CDR1 MNHEY, CDR2 SMNVEV (reference sequence). With 3 bases removed from V and 5 bases from J, the gap between germline ends came to 8 bases.

This clone was seen more than once but under ten times. The chain joins TRBV5-6 to TRBJ1-2, with a weak D call TRBD1 (5 bases). V was pared by 2 bases and J by 4 bases, with 18 bases between. CDR1 and CDR2 from the germline V gene are SGHDT and YYEEEE. The CDR3 runs to 16 residues. The DNA for the CDR3 is TGTGCCAGCAGCTTACTGAACGGACAAGCACTCTATGGCTACACCTTC. The encoded protein is CASSLLNGQALYGYTF.

This clone has only a few counts. The chain links TRBV29-1 to TRBJ2-1; 10 positions match TRBD1. CDR1 is SQVTM and CDR2 is ANQGSEA in the germline V gene. Trimming took 6 bases from V and 9 from J; bases not matched to a gene: 5. The CDR3 is 12 amino acids. The CDR3 region has the DNA TGCAGCGTCGACAGGGGGCAATTTGAGCAGTTCTTC. Amino acid sequence: CSVDRGQFEQFF.

The chain joins TRBV29-1 to TRBJ1-1, with 8 bases that match TRBD1. V was pared by 4 bases and J by 5 bases, with 6 bases of the junction left unmatched. Per the germline V gene, CDR1 is SQVTM and CDR2 is ANQGSEA. The CDR3 runs 13 residues. The CDR3 DNA follows: TGCAGCGTTGTGGCACAGGGGGAGACTGAAGCTTTCTTT. This translates into CSVVAQGETEAFF.

The gene calls are TRBV6-1 and TRBJ1-1; 9 bases are shared with TRBD1. After removal of 3 bases from V and 3 bases from J, the junction contained 5 bases not matched to a gene. Germline-derived CDR1 and CDR2 are MNHNS and SASEGT. This CDR3 contains 15 residues. The CDR3 coding sequence is TGTGCCAGCAGTGAGGCCGGGACAGGGCACACTGAAGCTTTCTTT. Translating it yields CASSEAGTGHTEAFF.

The rearrangement joins TRBV27 to TRBJ1-5; the match to TRBD1 covers 8 bases. V shed 6 bases and J 1 base; nucleotides not matched to a gene: 5. Looked up from germline, CDR1 is MNHEY and CDR2 is SMNVEV (reference sequence). The CDR3 runs to 15 residues. Here the CDR3 DNA reads TGTGCCAGCAGCCCTAGACAGGGGAGCAATCAGCCCCAGCATTTT. It translates to CASSPRQGSNQPQHF.

This chain uses TRBV30 with TRBJ1-2, with D perhaps matching TRBD1 (5 bases). Germline values: CDR1 GTSNPN, CDR2 SVGIG (reference sequence). Trimming shortened V by 2 bases and J by 8 bases, and 9 bases separated the two germline ends. CDR3 size: 11 residues. The DNA of the CDR3 is TGTGCCTGGAGTCCAGGGTTCGGCTACACCTTC. It specifies CAWSPGFGYTF.